This T cell receptor (beta chain) was recorded in a study of blood T cell repertoires in COVID-19. About the study: There were acute and convalescent COVID-19 samples, and they came from the United States, Italy and Spain. In each case, the material was cDNA or gDNA derived from T cells, B-cell-depleted T cells, or PBMCs.

The length of the CDR3 is 15 residues. Trimming took 5 bases from V and 4 from J; bases not matched to a gene: 6. The germline V gene encodes CDR1 SGHTA and CDR2 FQGNSA. Under the authors' procedure: Scientists estimated how many nucleated cells there were by amplifying reference gene primers. Sequencing used immunoSEQ multiplex PCR; TCRdb keeps in-frame clones, though not all of them. D and trimming come from the DNA, and the V and J calls and clone size come from that table. Among tens of thousands of clones listed, approximately 88% were seen once. V is TRBV7-2 and J is TRBJ2-3; 10 nucleotides match TRBD2. The material sequenced was peripheral blood. The clonotype was recovered from a human donor in a cohort sampled during active COVID-19. CDR3 amino acids: CASSLSGRVADTQYF. In DNA, the CDR3 is TGTGCCAGCAGCCTAAGCGGGAGGGTCGCAGATACGCAGTATTTT.